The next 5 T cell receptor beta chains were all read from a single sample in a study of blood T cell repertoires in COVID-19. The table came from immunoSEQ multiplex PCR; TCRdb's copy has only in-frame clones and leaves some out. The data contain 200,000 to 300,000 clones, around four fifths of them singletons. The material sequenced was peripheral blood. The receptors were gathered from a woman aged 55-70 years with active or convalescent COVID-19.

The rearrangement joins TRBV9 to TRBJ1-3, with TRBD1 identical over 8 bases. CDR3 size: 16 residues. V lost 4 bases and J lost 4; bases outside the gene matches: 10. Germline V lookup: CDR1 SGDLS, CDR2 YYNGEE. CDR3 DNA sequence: TGTGCCAGCAGCCCTACAGGGGGTAGTGTAGGAAACACCATATATTTT. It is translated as CASSPTGGSVGNTIYF.

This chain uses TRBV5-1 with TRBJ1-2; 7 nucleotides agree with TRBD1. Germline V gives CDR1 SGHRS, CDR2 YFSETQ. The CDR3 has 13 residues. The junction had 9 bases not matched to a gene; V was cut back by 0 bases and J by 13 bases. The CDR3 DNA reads TGCGCCAGCAGCTTGGGACCTACAGGGGCGGTCACCTTC. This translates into CASSLGPTGAVTF.

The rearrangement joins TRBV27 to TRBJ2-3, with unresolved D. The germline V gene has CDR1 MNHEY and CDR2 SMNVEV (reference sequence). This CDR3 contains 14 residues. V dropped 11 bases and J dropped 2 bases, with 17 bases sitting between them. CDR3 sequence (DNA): TGTGCCTCGCACCCGGTCCTCCCCACAGATACGCAGTATTTT. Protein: CASHPVLPTDTQYF.

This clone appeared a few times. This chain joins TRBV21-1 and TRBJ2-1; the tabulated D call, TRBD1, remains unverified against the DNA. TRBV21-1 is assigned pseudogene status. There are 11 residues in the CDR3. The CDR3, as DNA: TGTGCCAGCAGCAGGGGGCGTGAGCAGTTCTTC. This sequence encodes CASSRGREQFF.

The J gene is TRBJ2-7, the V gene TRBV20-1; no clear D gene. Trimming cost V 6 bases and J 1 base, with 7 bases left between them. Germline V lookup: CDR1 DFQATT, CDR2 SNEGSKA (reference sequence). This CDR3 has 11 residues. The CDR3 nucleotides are TGCAGTGCGTACGGGTCCTACGAGCAGTACGTC. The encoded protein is CSAYGSYEQYV.